Listed below are T cell receptor beta chains from one sample, sequenced in a study of cytomegalovirus exposure and HLA in healthy donors. Profiled with immunoSEQ multiplex PCR; TCRdb holds only in-frame clones, not every one. Among some 77,000 clones listed, 70% to 80% were seen once. The sample was PBMCs. The source of these receptors is a woman in her 50s in good health and CMV-seropositive. Both conserved end residues are part of each CDR3. A D gene is named only where the DNA matches it firmly. Clone size is stated in some rows and not others, as once, few, many or a class when expanded.

CDR3 length: 15; D gene: TRBD1; J gene: TRBJ2-2; clone size: NA; V gene: TRBV7-3; CDR3 protein: CASSPEGQGTGELFF; CDR3 DNA: TGTGCCAGCAGCCCCGAGGGACAGGGTACCGGGGAGCTGTTTTTT
CDR3 length: 15; D gene: TRBD1; J gene: TRBJ1-4; clone size: NA; V gene: TRBV18; CDR3 protein: CASSPGTGSNEKLFF; CDR3 DNA: TGTGCCAGCTCCCCAGGGACAGGCTCTAATGAAAAACTGTTTTTT
CDR3 length: 15; D gene: TRBD2; J gene: TRBJ2-2; clone size: NA; V gene: TRBV11-2; CDR3 protein: CASSLVLAGTGELFF; CDR3 DNA: TGTGCCAGCAGCTTAGTACTAGCGGGGACCGGGGAGCTGTTTTTT
CDR3 length: 15; D gene: TRBD1; J gene: TRBJ1-2; clone size: NA; V gene: TRBV27; CDR3 protein: CASSLSRTGIYGYTF; CDR3 DNA: TGTGCCAGCAGTTTATCGAGGACAGGAATCTATGGCTACACCTTC
CDR3 length: 15; D gene: NA; J gene: TRBJ1-1; clone size: NA; V gene: TRBV11-3; CDR3 protein: CASSGGGSLNTEAFF; CDR3 DNA: TGTGCCAGCAGCGGAGGAGGCTCTTTGAACACTGAAGCTTTCTTT
CDR3 length: 13; D gene: NA; J gene: TRBJ1-5; clone size: NA; V gene: TRBV6-5; CDR3 protein: CASSYSRIQPQHF; CDR3 DNA: TGTGCCAGCAGTTACTCGCGGATTCAGCCCCAGCATTTT
CDR3 length: 15; D gene: NA; J gene: TRBJ1-5; clone size: NA; V gene: TRBV28; CDR3 protein: CASSPWGGLGQPQHF; CDR3 DNA: TGTGCCAGCAGCCCCTGGGGGGGACTTGGGCAGCCCCAGCATTTT
CDR3 length: 14; D gene: NA; J gene: TRBJ1-1; clone size: few; V gene: TRBV27; CDR3 protein: CASNPQGSSTEAFF; CDR3 DNA: TGTGCCAGCAACCCCCAGGGGTCGAGCACTGAAGCTTTCTTT
CDR3 length: 14; D gene: TRBD2; J gene: TRBJ2-3; clone size: NA; V gene: TRBV7-3; CDR3 protein: CASSYQGGDHTQYF; CDR3 DNA: TGTGCCAGCAGCTATCAGGGAGGGGATCATACGCAGTATTTT
CDR3 length: 14; D gene: TRBD2; J gene: TRBJ2-5; clone size: NA; V gene: TRBV11-2; CDR3 protein: CASSSLAGTETQYF; CDR3 DNA: TGTGCCAGCAGCTCCCTAGCGGGAACGGAGACCCAGTACTTC
CDR3 length: 14; D gene: NA; J gene: TRBJ2-7; clone size: NA; V gene: TRBV7-9; CDR3 protein: CASSSSVEFYEQYF; CDR3 DNA: TGTGCCAGCAGCTCGAGTGTTGAGTTTTACGAGCAGTACTTC
CDR3 length: 15; D gene: NA; J gene: TRBJ2-2; clone size: NA; V gene: TRBV7-2; CDR3 protein: CASSLTGTVTGELFF; CDR3 DNA: TGTGCCAGCAGCTTAACGGGAACGGTCACCGGGGAGCTGTTTTTT
CDR3 length: 13; D gene: TRBD2; J gene: TRBJ2-3; clone size: NA; V gene: TRBV19; CDR3 protein: CAASSGVADTQYF; CDR3 DNA: TGTGCCGCCTCTAGCGGGGTCGCAGATACGCAGTATTTT
CDR3 length: 14; D gene: NA; J gene: TRBJ2-3; clone size: NA; V gene: TRBV25-1; CDR3 protein: CASSFGQPRDTQYF; CDR3 DNA: TGTGCCAGCAGTTTCGGACAGCCCCGGGATACGCAGTATTTT
CDR3 length: 14; D gene: TRBD2; J gene: TRBJ2-5; clone size: once; V gene: TRBV5-1; CDR3 protein: CASSLRGEGETQYF; CDR3 DNA: TGCGCCAGCAGCTTGCGGGGGGAGGGTGAGACCCAGTACTTC
CDR3 length: 17; D gene: TRBD2; J gene: TRBJ2-5; clone size: NA; V gene: TRBV6-1; CDR3 protein: CASSEESLGGGRETQYF; CDR3 DNA: TGTGCCAGCAGTGAAGAAAGCTTGGGGGGGGGAAGGGAGACCCAGTACTTC
CDR3 length: 16; D gene: NA; J gene: TRBJ2-3; clone size: NA; V gene: TRBV6-5; CDR3 protein: CASSSAGLARTDTQYF; CDR3 DNA: TGTGCCAGCAGTTCTGCCGGATTAGCGCGCACAGATACGCAGTATTTT
CDR3 length: 14; D gene: NA; J gene: TRBJ2-2; clone size: NA; V gene: TRBV6-5; CDR3 protein: CASSYPRHNGELFF; CDR3 DNA: TGTGCCAGCAGTTACCCTAGGCACAACGGGGAGCTGTTTTTT
CDR3 length: 16; D gene: NA; J gene: TRBJ1-1; clone size: NA; V gene: TRBV9; CDR3 protein: CASTKTGQGWITEAFF; CDR3 DNA: TGTGCCAGCACCAAAACTGGGCAGGGTTGGATCACTGAAGCTTTCTTT
CDR3 length: 15; D gene: TRBD1; J gene: TRBJ1-1; clone size: NA; V gene: TRBV29-1; CDR3 protein: CSVEGGQGAFAEAFF; CDR3 DNA: TGCAGCGTAGAGGGGGGACAGGGGGCTTTTGCTGAAGCTTTCTTT
CDR3 length: 21; D gene: NA; J gene: TRBJ1-5; clone size: once; V gene: TRBV6-4; CDR3 protein: CASSDFLTYPTRCLGNQPQHF; CDR3 DNA: TGTGCCAGCAGTGACTTCTTGACCTATCCGACTCGATGCTTAGGCAATCAGCCCCAGCATTTT
CDR3 length: 19; D gene: TRBD1; J gene: TRBJ2-7; clone size: once; V gene: TRBV2; CDR3 protein: CASSPRLLGQGNFRYEQYF; CDR3 DNA: TGTGCCAGCAGTCCACGCCTTTTAGGACAGGGAAATTTTAGGTACGAGCAGTACTTC
CDR3 length: 14; D gene: NA; J gene: TRBJ1-1; clone size: NA; V gene: TRBV6-5; CDR3 protein: CASSAQGGVTEAFF; CDR3 DNA: TGTGCCAGCAGTGCTCAGGGAGGAGTCACTGAAGCTTTCTTT
CDR3 length: 16; D gene: NA; J gene: TRBJ1-5; clone size: NA; V gene: TRBV27; CDR3 protein: CASSSHVTDSNQPQHF; CDR3 DNA: TGTGCCAGCAGTTCCCATGTTACAGATAGCAATCAGCCCCAGCATTTT
CDR3 length: 14; D gene: NA; J gene: TRBJ1-1; clone size: NA; V gene: TRBV29-1; CDR3 protein: CSVDGDTRNTEAFF; CDR3 DNA: TGCAGCGTTGATGGTGACACTAGGAACACTGAAGCTTTCTTT
CDR3 length: 13; D gene: NA; J gene: TRBJ1-6; clone size: NA; V gene: TRBV6-1; CDR3 protein: CASSLSGNSPLHF; CDR3 DNA: TGTGCCAGCAGTCTTTCGGGAAATTCACCCCTCCACTTT
CDR3 length: 13; D gene: NA; J gene: TRBJ1-2; clone size: NA; V gene: TRBV18; CDR3 protein: CASSPDRNYGYTF; CDR3 DNA: TGTGCCAGCTCACCAGACAGAAACTATGGCTACACCTTC
CDR3 length: 15; D gene: NA; J gene: TRBJ1-1; clone size: NA; V gene: TRBV6-5; CDR3 protein: CASSYSRELDTEAFF; CDR3 DNA: TGTGCCAGCAGTTACTCGAGGGAATTGGACACTGAAGCTTTCTTT
CDR3 length: 17; D gene: TRBD2; J gene: TRBJ2-2; clone size: NA; V gene: TRBV14; CDR3 protein: CASSQPRTSGDTGELFF; CDR3 DNA: TGTGCCAGCAGCCAACCCCGGACTAGCGGGGACACCGGGGAGCTGTTTTTT
CDR3 length: 15; D gene: TRBD1; J gene: TRBJ1-4; clone size: NA; V gene: TRBV5-1; CDR3 protein: CASSPTGTVNEKLFF; CDR3 DNA: TGCGCCAGCAGCCCAACCGGGACAGTGAATGAAAAACTGTTTTTT
CDR3 length: 15; D gene: NA; J gene: TRBJ2-2; clone size: NA; V gene: TRBV7-2; CDR3 protein: CASSFDRMNTGELFF; CDR3 DNA: TGTGCCAGCAGCTTCGACAGAATGAACACCGGGGAGCTGTTTTTT
CDR3 length: 13; D gene: NA; J gene: TRBJ1-1; clone size: once; V gene: TRBV27; CDR3 protein: CASSTQGNTEAFF; CDR3 DNA: TGTGCCAGCAGTACACAGGGGAACACTGAAGCTTTCTTT
CDR3 length: 14; D gene: TRBD1; J gene: TRBJ1-2; clone size: NA; V gene: TRBV5-6; CDR3 protein: CASSLGQGNYGYTF; CDR3 DNA: TGTGCCAGCAGCTTGGGACAGGGGAACTATGGCTACACCTTC
CDR3 length: 14; D gene: NA; J gene: TRBJ2-2; clone size: NA; V gene: TRBV7-3; CDR3 protein: CASSQEPGTGELFF; CDR3 DNA: TGTGCCAGCAGCCAAGAACCGGGTACCGGGGAGCTGTTTTTT
CDR3 length: 15; D gene: NA; J gene: TRBJ2-7; clone size: NA; V gene: TRBV11-2; CDR3 protein: CASSSGLSGALEQYF; CDR3 DNA: TGTGCCAGCAGCTCGGGGCTTAGCGGAGCTCTGGAGCAGTACTTC
CDR3 length: 14; D gene: TRBD1; J gene: TRBJ1-2; clone size: few; V gene: TRBV11-2; CDR3 protein: CASSPSQGAGGYTF; CDR3 DNA: TGTGCCAGCAGCCCTTCACAGGGGGCGGGAGGCTACACCTTC
CDR3 length: 15; D gene: NA; J gene: TRBJ1-4; clone size: NA; V gene: TRBV18; CDR3 protein: CASSSQVATNEKLFF; CDR3 DNA: TGTGCCAGCTCGAGCCAAGTTGCAACTAATGAAAAACTGTTTTTT
CDR3 length: 18; D gene: TRBD1; J gene: TRBJ2-2; clone size: few; V gene: TRBV7-6; CDR3 protein: CASSYERDSLTNTGELFF; CDR3 DNA: TGTGCCAGCAGCTATGAACGGGACAGCCTTACCAACACCGGGGAGCTGTTTTTT
CDR3 length: 12; D gene: NA; J gene: TRBJ1-5; clone size: few; V gene: TRBV28; CDR3 protein: CASSYGEKAQHF; CDR3 DNA: TGTGCCAGCAGTTACGGAGAAAAAGCCCAGCATTTT
CDR3 length: 16; D gene: TRBD2; J gene: TRBJ2-3; clone size: NA; V gene: TRBV4-1; CDR3 protein: CASSQALAGSTDTQYF; CDR3 DNA: TGCGCCAGCAGCCAAGCGCTAGCGGGAAGCACAGATACGCAGTATTTT
CDR3 length: 15; D gene: TRBD1; J gene: TRBJ2-3; clone size: NA; V gene: TRBV11-3; CDR3 protein: CASSPGTGLGDTQYF; CDR3 DNA: TGTGCCAGCAGCCCCGGGACAGGGTTGGGAGATACGCAGTATTTT
CDR3 length: 15; D gene: NA; J gene: TRBJ1-1; clone size: NA; V gene: TRBV15; CDR3 protein: CATSRDGRSNTEAFF; CDR3 DNA: TGTGCCACCAGCAGAGACGGAAGGAGTAACACTGAAGCTTTCTTT
CDR3 length: 14; D gene: TRBD1; J gene: TRBJ2-7; clone size: once; V gene: TRBV6-5; CDR3 protein: CASSYAGGSYEQYF; CDR3 DNA: TGTGCCAGCAGTTATGCAGGGGGCTCCTACGAGCAGTACTTC